The source of this TCR beta chain is a study of technical replicates of blood from a handful of donors. Only in-frame clones appear in the TCRdb table, and some are missing; sequencing was by immunoSEQ multiplex PCR. Among under 85,000 clones, 92% were seen once, and the ten largest hold around 0.41%. There are 15 residues in the CDR3. V was trimmed by 5 bases and J by 2 bases, leaving 16 bases between them. Per germline, CDR1 SNHLY and CDR2 FYNNEI. Sequencing was done on a sample of T cells isolated from PBMCs. This chain links TRBV2 with TRBJ2-7; weak D call: TRBD1 (6 bases). This receptor was obtained from a human donor in good health. The CDR3 region has the DNA TGTGCCAGCAGTCCCTTGGACAGAATCGCCTACGAGCAGTACTTC. It yields the protein CASSPLDRIAYEQYF.